The clone carrying this T cell receptor (beta chain) was seen repeatedly, ten times or more. A much larger clone lies a single base off, so this may be a read error. Lactation, pregnancy, other autoimmune disease or uncontrolled infection led to exclusion of patients. The data are from a study of T cells in Graves' hyperthyroidism and ophthalmopathy. The source material, RNA transcripts, was used to amplify TCR beta CDR3 regions. The primer set for the first-round RT-PCR of the TCR CDR3 was HTBI. In TCRdb, the multiplex PCR reads were re-called with MiXCR into one record per CDR3 protein. The data hold some 550,000 distinct CDR3 sequences, with approximately 16% observed a single time. The germline V gene encodes CDR1 SGHAT and CDR2 FQNNGV. The CDR3 loop spans 16 amino acids. The ends lost 0 bases at V and 6 bases at J; junction bases unmatched: 9.

Sample: blood. The chain recombines TRBV11-2 with TRBJ2-5; 8 bases are shared with TRBD2. The TCR originated in a woman aged 40 to 55 with Graves' ophthalmopathy. The CDR3 region has the DNA TGTGCCAGCAGCTTAGATGGGCGTACGGGAGGGAAGACCCAGTACTTC. Translation gives CASSLDGRTGGKTQYF.